These 10 T cell receptor beta chains were sequenced from one sample in a study of blood T cell repertoires in COVID-19. The method was immunoSEQ multiplex PCR; TCRdb's version includes in-frame clones alone and lacks a portion of them. The table records 90,000 to 150,000 clones, around 90% of them present only once. Source material: peripheral blood. All receptors derive from a human donor in a cohort sampled during active COVID-19.

The chain recombines TRBV5-5 with TRBJ1-6; D may be TRBD1 (6 bases). The V end lost 0 bases, the J end lost 6 bases, and 13 bases lay between the germline ends. Looked up from germline, CDR1 is SGHKS and CDR2 is YYEKEE (reference sequence). The CDR3 has 16 residues. The CDR3 loop is CASSLVAGAFNSPLHF. The CDR3 region has the DNA TGTGCCAGCAGCTTGGTGGCAGGGGCTTTTAATTCACCCCTCCACTTT.

The V gene is TRBV4-2, the J gene TRBJ2-3, with TRBD2 matching over 15 bases. V shed 3 bases, J shed 0 bases, and the junction held 7 bases outside the gene matches. The CDR3 spans 19 residues. Germline V gene data show CDR1 as LGHNA and CDR2 as YNFKEQ. CDR3 amino acids: CASSQRGLAGGPSTDTQYF. The CDR3 region has the DNA TGTGCCAGCAGCCAGAGGGGACTAGCGGGGGGCCCAAGCACAGATACGCAGTATTTT.

V is TRBV27 and J is TRBJ1-1; TRBD1 aligns across 7 bases. This CDR3 comprises 14 residues. V lost 8 bases to trimming and J lost 4 bases; unmatched junction nucleotides: 10. Germline CDR1 MNHEY, CDR2 SMNVEV (reference sequence). The CDR3 DNA reads TGTGCCAGCTATCCCCACAGGGGTGGCACTGAAGCTTTCTTT. This gives the protein CASYPHRGGTEAFF.

The gene calls are TRBV7-3 and TRBJ2-3; TRBD1 is a possible D gene (5 bases). Deletions cut 1 base from V and 0 bases from J, with 8 bases between. CDR3 size: 15 residues. CDR1 and CDR2 (germline): SGHTA, FQGTGA. CDR3 nucleotides: TGTGCCAGCAGCTTAAATCAGGGAAGCACAGATACGCAGTATTTT. The encoded protein is CASSLNQGSTDTQYF.

V is TRBV9 and J is TRBJ2-3; TRBD2 matches 13 bases. Germline-derived CDR1 and CDR2 are SGDLS and YYNGEE. This CDR3 comprises 15 residues. The V and J ends lost 3 bases and 6 bases, in that order; junction bases with no gene match: 4. The CDR3, as DNA: TGTGCCAGCAGCGCCTGGACTAGCGGGAGTGATACGCAGTATTTT. Protein sequence: CASSAWTSGSDTQYF. The whole variable domain, remainder taken from reference TRBV9 and TRBJ2-3, is DSGVTQTPKHLITATGQRVTLRCSPRSGDLSVYWYQQSLDQGLQFLIQYYNGEERAKGNILERFSAQQFPDLHSELNLSSLELGDSALYFCASSAWTSGSDTQYFGPGTRLTVL.

V gene TRBV7-8 combines with J gene TRBJ2-7; TRBD1 aligns across 12 bases. From germline, CDR1 is SGHVS and CDR2 FQNEAQ. The CDR3 contains 16 residues. The ends lost 5 bases at V and 5 bases at J; junction bases unmatched: 10. CDR3 region: CASSLLRGQGANEQYF. The CDR3 DNA follows: TGTGCCAGCAGCCTTCTAAGGGGACAGGGGGCCAACGAGCAGTACTTC.

CDR3 nucleotide sequence: TGTGCCAGCAGACCGGGACTAGCGGGGTGGGACCAAGAGACCCAGTACTTC. Its translation: CASRPGLAGWDQETQYF. The V call is TRBV2, the J call TRBJ2-5, with 13 bases matching TRBD2. Germline CDR1 is SNHLY and CDR2 is FYNNEI. With V trimmed by 6 bases and J by 0 bases, 7 bases remained unmatched. The CDR3 loop spans 17 amino acids.

This sequence joins TRBV5-4 and TRBJ2-2; 10 bases fit TRBD2. CDR1 SGHNT and CDR2 YYREEE come from the germline V gene (reference sequence). V was clipped by 6 bases and J by 2 bases; unmatched bases: 7. The CDR3 is made up of 16 amino acids. CDR3 sequence (DNA): TGTGCCAGCATGGCTAGCGGGGGCATAAACACCGGGGAGCTGTTTTTT. Its protein product is CASMASGGINTGELFF.

The V and J genes are TRBV6-1 and TRBJ2-5, with 7 positions matching TRBD2. CDR3 length: 18 residues. The V and J ends lost 0 bases and 5 bases, in that order; junction bases with no gene match: 15. From germline, CDR1 is MNHNS and CDR2 SASEGT. CDR3 in amino acids: CASSEAAGAGVGWETQYF. The CDR3 DNA sequence: TGTGCCAGCAGTGAAGCTGCGGGTGCGGGAGTGGGCTGGGAGACCCAGTACTTC.

The chain has TRBV11-2 and TRBJ2-5, with TRBD2 as a possible D gene (6 bases). The CDR3 runs to 16 residues. The germline CDR1 and CDR2 sequences are SGHAT and FQNNGV. Between the trimmed V and J ends, which lost 1 base and 7 bases, there was a span of 19 bases. The CDR3 loop is CASSLVPGERRGTQYF. Here the CDR3 DNA reads TGTGCCAGCAGCTTAGTTCCGGGAGAGAGACGGGGGACCCAGTACTTC.